The 8 T cell receptor beta chains below were found in one sample sequenced in a study of cytomegalovirus exposure and HLA in healthy donors. The PCR employed 60 Vbeta primers together with 13 Jbeta primers. Some clones are missing from TCRdb's copy, which holds only in-frame ones; the method was immunoSEQ multiplex PCR. Its clone listing holds some 83,000 clones. Input material: PBMCs. These receptors were obtained from a woman in her thirties in good health and CMV-seronegative.

The chain links TRBV6-5 to TRBJ1-1; D may be TRBD1 (5 bases). This CDR3 comprises 15 residues. CDR1 is MNHEY and CDR2 is SVGAGI in the germline V gene. Trimming removed 3 bases at V and 8 bases at J, with 19 bases between. The CDR3 nucleotides are TGTGCCAGCAGTTATTTTCCCGGGGGGGAAGTAGAAGCTTTCTTT. Its protein is CASSYFPGGEVEAFF.

J is TRBJ1-3 and V is TRBV6-5; tentative D call: TRBD1 (5 bases). Trimming removed 5 bases from V and 3 bases from J, with 14 bases in between. The CDR3 has 15 amino acids. CDR1 and CDR2 (germline): MNHEY, SVGAGI. CDR3 bases: TGTGCCAGCAGTCCCACCCCCCAGGGTGGAAACACCATATATTTT. Translated, it gives CASSPTPQGGNTIYF.

The chain employs TRBV6-5 and TRBJ2-1; maybe TRBD2 (6 bases). V was pared by 6 bases and J by 9 bases, with 18 bases between. Germline lookup yields CDR1 MNHEY and CDR2 SVGAGI. The length of the CDR3 is 14 residues. The CDR3 nucleotides are TGTGCCAGCAGCCAAAGACTAGGCTCTGGTGAGCAGTTCTTC. It translates to CASSQRLGSGEQFF.

The rearrangement links TRBV11-1 to TRBJ2-1, with 10 bases aligning to TRBD2. Germline lookup yields CDR1 SGHAT and CDR2 FQDESV (reference sequence). With V trimmed by 4 bases and J by 6 bases, 15 bases remained unmatched. The CDR3 covers 18 residues. For the CDR3, the DNA is TGTGCCAGCAGCTACGACCAGAGGACTAGCGGCCCTCCCAATGAGCAGTTCTTC. Its protein is CASSYDQRTSGPPNEQFF.

V is TRBV27 and J is TRBJ2-1; 11 bases align to TRBD2. V was pared by 5 bases and J by 8 bases, with 5 bases of the junction left unmatched. In germline, CDR1 is MNHEY, CDR2 SMNVEV (reference sequence). The CDR3 runs to 14 residues. The DNA for the CDR3 is TGTGCCAGCAGTATCACTAGCGGGAGTGATGAGCAGTTCTTC. Its protein product is CASSITSGSDEQFF.

This sequence joins TRBV30 and TRBJ1-4; the match to TRBD1 covers 9 bases. The CDR3 is made up of 12 amino acids. Trimming took 8 bases from V and 8 from J; bases not matched to a gene: 6. In germline, CDR1 is GTSNPN, CDR2 SVGIG (reference sequence). In DNA form, the CDR3 reads TGTGCCGGACGGACAGGGGAGGAAAAACTGTTTTTT. This sequence encodes CAGRTGEEKLFF.

The chain is built from TRBV5-1 and TRBJ2-3; D unclear. V lost 3 bases and J 5 bases, leaving 10 bases between the germline ends. CDR1 and CDR2 from the germline V gene are SGHRS and YFSETQ. There are 13 residues in the CDR3. The CDR3 nucleotides read TGCGCCAGCAGCTCCCCTACGGGAGATACGCAGTATTTT. It specifies CASSSPTGDTQYF.

The rearrangement uses TRBV7-9 and TRBJ2-7; D is unresolved. Germline values: CDR1 SEHNR, CDR2 FQNEAQ (reference sequence). The CDR3 has 10 residues. Trimming pared 8 bases from V and 5 bases from J, leaving 7 bases between. DNA of the CDR3: TGTGCCAGCGCGGCCCACGAGCAGTACTTC. This sequence encodes CASAAHEQYF.